This T cell receptor (beta chain) emerged from a study of blood T cells in healthy people across ages. Overall study context: There was about one barcoded beta molecule captured by template switching per two T cells.

Primed by a sample-barcoded 5' primer and a J-beta primer mix, a second PCR proceeded for roughly 6 to 12 cycles. In TCRdb, the 5' RACE reads were re-called with MiXCR into one record per CDR3 protein. This sample has roughly 930,000 distinct CDR3 sequences; 45% to 50% occur once, and the top ten carry around an eighth. A note on this clonotype: No antigen is known for it.

Notes on the study in general: Per million T cells, TCR beta diversity dropped about linearly as age rose.

The specimen sequenced was blood. The sequence was collected from a man aged 25-40 years in good health.

The CDR3 sequence is CANAGQQAMNTEAFF. For the CDR3, the DNA is TGTGCCAACGCGGGGCAGCAAGCCATGAACACTGAAGCTTTCTTT. V and J are TRBV6-7 and TRBJ1-1, with D maybe TRBD1 (5 bases). TRBV6-7 belongs to the ORF category, with a function that is uncertain. The CDR3 has 15 amino acids. The V and J ends lost 10 bases and 0 bases respectively, with 18 bases between them.